A selection of T cell receptor beta chains follows, all from one sample in a study of cytomegalovirus exposure and HLA in healthy donors. Assay: immunoSEQ multiplex PCR; the TCRdb copy retains only in-frame clones and omits some. Of approximately 58,000 clones listed, 75% to 85% are singletons. The sequenced sample consisted of PBMCs. These receptors were obtained from a young man in good health and CMV-seronegative. Both conserved end residues are part of each CDR3. Fields, in order: clone size, J gene, V gene, D gene, CDR3 DNA, CDR3 protein. The D gene is left open where the match is weak. Only part of the rows carry a size: once, few, many, or a class if the clone is expanded.

. | TRBJ2-3 | TRBV11-2 | . | TGTGCCAGCAGCTTAGGGCAGGCGGATACGCAGTATTTT | CASSLGQADTQYF
. | TRBJ2-7 | TRBV7-9 | TRBD2 | TGTGCCAGCAGTTCCCCCGGACTAGCGGAAATCTACGAGCAGTACTTC | CASSSPGLAEIYEQYF
. | TRBJ1-1 | TRBV7-6 | . | TGTGCCAGCAGCCCAGACAGGTTCGCTGAAGCTTTCTTT | CASSPDRFAEAFF
. | TRBJ1-4 | TRBV25-1 | . | TGTGCCAGCAGTGACCCGGGGGGGACTAATGAAAAACTGTTTTTT | CASSDPGGTNEKLFF
. | TRBJ2-7 | TRBV5-4 | . | TGTGCCAGCAGCTTAAAGGAGGGGATAGCTCGCTACGAGCAGTACTTC | CASSLKEGIARYEQYF
. | TRBJ1-1 | TRBV12-5 | TRBD1 | TGTGCTAGTGGTTTGGCCCAGGGGGCGTTTGGGACTGAAGCTTTCTTT | CASGLAQGAFGTEAFF
. | TRBJ1-6 | TRBV7-3 | . | TGTGCCAGCAGCTTAACGGCAGATTCACCCCTCCACTTT | CASSLTADSPLHF
few | TRBJ2-1 | TRBV9 | TRBD2 | TGTGCCAGCAGCGTCGGTGGGACTAGCGGTCCCCATGAGCAGTTCTTC | CASSVGGTSGPHEQFF
medium-sized | TRBJ1-5 | TRBV6-6 | TRBD1 | TGTGCCAGCAGGGCGGGACAGAGTCAGCCCCAGCATTTT | CASRAGQSQPQHF
. | TRBJ2-5 | TRBV7-7 | TRBD1 | TGTGCCACGTCGGGACAGCCACAAGAGACCCAGTACTTC | CATSGQPQETQYF
few | TRBJ2-6 | TRBV7-6 | . | TGTGCCAGCAGCTTAGGTGGCCGAGCGGCCGTCCTGACTTTC | CASSLGGRAAVLTF